What follows are 5 T cell receptor beta chains derived from one specimen sequenced in a study of radiotherapy plus CTLA-4 blockade in lung cancer. Profiled with immunoSEQ multiplex PCR; TCRdb holds only in-frame clones, not every one. The table shows some 80,000 clones, with over 70% occurring only once. The specimen comprised peripheral blood, sampled from a patient treated with radiotherapy plus ipilimumab. Every receptor here comes from a human donor with non-small cell lung cancer whose response to radiotherapy plus ipilimumab could not be evaluated. Some clones in this sample may be carry-over from other donors' samples.

The rearrangement joins TRBV28 to TRBJ1-3; a weak D match, TRBD1 (5 bases). The V gene lost 2 bases and the J gene lost 6 bases, with 11 bases spanning the gap. Looked up from germline, CDR1 is MDHEN and CDR2 is SYDVKM. This CDR3 has 14 residues. CDR3 in DNA: TGTGCCAGCAGTTTAACAGGCACAGCAAACACCATATATTTT. Its translation is CASSLTGTANTIYF.

The rearrangement uses TRBV4-1 and TRBJ1-1, with D tentatively TRBD1 (5 bases). CDR1 and CDR2 from the germline V gene are MGHRA and YSYEKL. The CDR3 has 16 residues. Trimming pared 4 bases from V and 1 base from J, leaving 16 bases between. The CDR3 loop reads CASSLQRGDPNTEAFF. The CDR3 nucleotides read TGCGCCAGCAGCCTTCAGCGGGGGGACCCGAACACTGAAGCTTTCTTT.

The CDR3 reads CASSLQGSGANVLTF. The CDR3 nucleotides are TGTGCCAGCAGTTTACAGGGATCTGGGGCCAACGTCCTGACTTTC. V is TRBV27 and J is TRBJ2-6; a weak D match, TRBD1 (5 bases). Germline loops: CDR1 MNHEY, CDR2 SMNVEV (reference sequence). V shed 2 bases and J shed 1 base, with 6 bases lying between them. The CDR3 has 15 residues.

The V and J genes are TRBV4-1 and TRBJ2-2, with D maybe TRBD1 (5 bases). From germline, CDR1 is MGHRA and CDR2 YSYEKL. Trimming cost V 0 bases and J 2 bases, with 10 bases left between them. CDR3 length: 16 residues. CDR3 sequence (DNA): TGCGCCAGCAGCCAAGATTCAGACAGAAACACCGGGGAGCTGTTTTTT. Residues: CASSQDSDRNTGELFF.

V usage is TRBV6-5 and J usage is TRBJ1-2; 7 bases are a match to TRBD1. The V gene end was trimmed by 6 bases and the J gene end by 5 bases; junction bases not matched to a gene: 6. The V gene's germline CDR1 is MNHEY and CDR2 SVGAGI. This CDR3 region has 13 residues. The DNA for the CDR3 is TGTGCCAGCAGGTCAGGCAGGGGGTATGGCTACACCTTC. Encoded protein: CASRSGRGYGYTF.